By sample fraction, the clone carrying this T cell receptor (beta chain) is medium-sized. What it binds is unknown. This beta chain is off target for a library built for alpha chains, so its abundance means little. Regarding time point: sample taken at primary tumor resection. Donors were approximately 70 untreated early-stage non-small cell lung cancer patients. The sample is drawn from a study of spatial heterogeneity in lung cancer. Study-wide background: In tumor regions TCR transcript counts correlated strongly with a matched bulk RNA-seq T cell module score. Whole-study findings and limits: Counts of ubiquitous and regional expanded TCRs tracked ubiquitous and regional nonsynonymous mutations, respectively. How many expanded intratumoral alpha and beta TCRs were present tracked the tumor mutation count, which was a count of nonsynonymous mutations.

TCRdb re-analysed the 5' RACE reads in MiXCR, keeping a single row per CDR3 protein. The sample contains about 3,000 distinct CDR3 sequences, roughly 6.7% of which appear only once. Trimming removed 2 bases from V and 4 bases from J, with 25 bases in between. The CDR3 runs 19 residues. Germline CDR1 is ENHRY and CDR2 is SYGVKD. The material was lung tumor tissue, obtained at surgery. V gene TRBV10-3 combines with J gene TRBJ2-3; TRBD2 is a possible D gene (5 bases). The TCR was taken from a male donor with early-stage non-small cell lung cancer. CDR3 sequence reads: CAISETVEARETWPDTQYF. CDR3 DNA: TGTGCCATCAGTGAGACGGTGGAGGCACGGGAAACCTGGCCAGATACGCAGTATTTT.